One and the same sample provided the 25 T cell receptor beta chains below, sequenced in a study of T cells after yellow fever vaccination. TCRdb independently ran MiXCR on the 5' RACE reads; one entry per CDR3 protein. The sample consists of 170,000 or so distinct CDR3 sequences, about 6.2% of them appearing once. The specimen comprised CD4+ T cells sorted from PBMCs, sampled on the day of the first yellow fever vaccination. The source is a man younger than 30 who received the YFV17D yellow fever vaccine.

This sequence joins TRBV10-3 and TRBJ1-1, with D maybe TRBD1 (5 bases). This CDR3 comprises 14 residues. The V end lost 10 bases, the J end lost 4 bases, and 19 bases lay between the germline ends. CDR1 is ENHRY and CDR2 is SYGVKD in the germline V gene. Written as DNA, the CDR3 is TGTGCCACCCTTCCCGGGGGTCTCTCCACTGAAGCTTTCTTT. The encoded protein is CATLPGGLSTEAFF.

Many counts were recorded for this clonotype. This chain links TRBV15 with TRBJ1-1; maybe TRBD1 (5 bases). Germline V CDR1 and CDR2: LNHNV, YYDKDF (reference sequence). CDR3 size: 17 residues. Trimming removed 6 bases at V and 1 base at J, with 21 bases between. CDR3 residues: CATRRVAGGARNTEAFF. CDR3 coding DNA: TGTGCCACCAGGAGGGTAGCGGGTGGGGCAAGGAACACTGAAGCTTTCTTT.

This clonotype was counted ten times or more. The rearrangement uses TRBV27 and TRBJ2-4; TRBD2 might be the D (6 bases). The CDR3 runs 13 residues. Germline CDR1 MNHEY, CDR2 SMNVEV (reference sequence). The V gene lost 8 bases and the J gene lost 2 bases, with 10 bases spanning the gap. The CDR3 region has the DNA TGTGCCAGCTGGGGGGTGTCCAAAAACATTCAGTACTTC. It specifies CASWGVSKNIQYF.

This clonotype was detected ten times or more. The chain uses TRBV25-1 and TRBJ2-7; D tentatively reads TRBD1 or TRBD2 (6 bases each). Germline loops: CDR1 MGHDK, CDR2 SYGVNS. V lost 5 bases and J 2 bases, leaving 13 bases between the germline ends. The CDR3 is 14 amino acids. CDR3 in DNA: TGTGCCAGCAGTTTGACAGGACTAACCTACGAGCAGTACTTC. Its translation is CASSLTGLTYEQYF.

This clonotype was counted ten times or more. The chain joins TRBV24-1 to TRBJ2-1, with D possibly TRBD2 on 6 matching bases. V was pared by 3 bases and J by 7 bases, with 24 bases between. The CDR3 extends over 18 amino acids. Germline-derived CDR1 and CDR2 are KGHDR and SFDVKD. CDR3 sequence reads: CATSDKLTSSPACNEQFF. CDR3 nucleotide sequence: TGTGCCACCAGTGATAAACTTACTAGCTCCCCCGCGTGTAATGAGCAGTTCTTC.

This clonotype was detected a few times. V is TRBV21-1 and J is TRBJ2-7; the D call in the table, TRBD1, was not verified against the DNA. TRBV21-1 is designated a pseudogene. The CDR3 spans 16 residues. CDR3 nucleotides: TGTGCCAGCAGCATAAGACAGGGGGCCATTGTCTACGAGCAGTACTTC. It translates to CASSIRQGAIVYEQYF.

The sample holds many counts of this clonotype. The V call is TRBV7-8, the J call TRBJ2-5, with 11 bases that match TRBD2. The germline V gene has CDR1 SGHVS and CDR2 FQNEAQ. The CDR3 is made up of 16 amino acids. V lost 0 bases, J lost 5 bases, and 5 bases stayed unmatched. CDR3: CASSLASGGAGETQYF. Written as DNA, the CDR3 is TGTGCCAGCAGCTTAGCTAGCGGGGGGGCCGGGGAGACCCAGTACTTC.

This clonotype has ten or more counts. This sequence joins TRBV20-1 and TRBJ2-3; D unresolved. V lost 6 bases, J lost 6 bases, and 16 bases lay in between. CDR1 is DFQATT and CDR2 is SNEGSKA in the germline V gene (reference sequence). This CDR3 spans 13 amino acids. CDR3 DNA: TGCAGTGCGGGTCTCTCCCCCGCGGATACGCAGTATTTT. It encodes CSAGLSPADTQYF.

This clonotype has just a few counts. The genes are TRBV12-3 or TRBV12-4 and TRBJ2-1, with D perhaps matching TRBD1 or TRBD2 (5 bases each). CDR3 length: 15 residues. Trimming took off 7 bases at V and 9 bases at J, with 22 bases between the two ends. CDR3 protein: CASTPETPGPSEQFF. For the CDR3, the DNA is TGTGCCAGCACCCCAGAGACGCCGGGACCCAGTGAGCAGTTCTTC.

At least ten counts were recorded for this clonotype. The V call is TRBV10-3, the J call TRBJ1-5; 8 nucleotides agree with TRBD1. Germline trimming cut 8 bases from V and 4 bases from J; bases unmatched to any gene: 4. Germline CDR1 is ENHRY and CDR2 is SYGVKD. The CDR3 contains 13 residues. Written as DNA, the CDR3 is TGTGCCATCCAGACAGGGGAGAATCAGCCCCAGCATTTT. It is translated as CAIQTGENQPQHF.

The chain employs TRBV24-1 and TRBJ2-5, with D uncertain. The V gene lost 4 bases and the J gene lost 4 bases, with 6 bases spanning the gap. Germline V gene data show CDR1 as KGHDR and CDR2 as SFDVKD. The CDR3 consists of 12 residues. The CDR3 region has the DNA TGTGCCACCAGTGACGAAGCAGAGACCCAGTACTTC. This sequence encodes CATSDEAETQYF.

The CDR3 DNA sequence: TGTGCCAGCAAGATTACCGGGACTAGCGGGGGGGCCTGGCAGTTCTTC. This translates into CASKITGTSGGAWQFF. The chain is built from TRBV6-5 and TRBJ2-1, with 16 bases identical to TRBD2. Germline V gives CDR1 MNHEY, CDR2 SVGAGI. This CDR3 contains 16 residues. V shed 7 bases and J 12 bases; nucleotides not matched to a gene: 12.

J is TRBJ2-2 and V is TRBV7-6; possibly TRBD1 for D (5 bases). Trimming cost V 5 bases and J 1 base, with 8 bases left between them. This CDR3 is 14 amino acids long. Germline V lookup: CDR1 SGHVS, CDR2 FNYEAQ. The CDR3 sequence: CASSRGQNTGELFF. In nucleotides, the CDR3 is TGTGCCAGCAGCCGAGGACAGAACACCGGGGAGCTGTTTTTT.

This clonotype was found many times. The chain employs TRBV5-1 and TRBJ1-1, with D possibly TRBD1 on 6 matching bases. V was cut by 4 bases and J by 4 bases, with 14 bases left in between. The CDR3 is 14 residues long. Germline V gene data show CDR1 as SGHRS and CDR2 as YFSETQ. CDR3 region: CASSIQGGGTEAFF. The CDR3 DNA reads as TGCGCCAGCAGCATACAGGGAGGCGGCACTGAAGCTTTCTTT.

The CDR3 DNA reads TGTGCCAGCAGTTACTCGACGGGTTTTCGCCGTCAGCCCCAGCATTTT. This gives the protein CASSYSTGFRRQPQHF. The rearrangement joins TRBV6-5 to TRBJ1-5; D is unclear. Germline V gives CDR1 MNHEY, CDR2 SVGAGI. CDR3 length equals 16 residues. Trimming removed 0 bases at V and 6 bases at J, with 15 bases between.

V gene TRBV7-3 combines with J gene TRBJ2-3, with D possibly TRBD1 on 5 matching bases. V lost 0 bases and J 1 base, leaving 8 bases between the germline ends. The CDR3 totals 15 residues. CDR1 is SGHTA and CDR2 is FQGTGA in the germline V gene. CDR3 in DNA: TGTGCCAGCAGCTTAACGCAACAGGGCACAGATACGCAGTATTTT. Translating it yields CASSLTQQGTDTQYF. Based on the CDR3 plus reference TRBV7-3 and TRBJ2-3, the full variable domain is GAGVSQTPSNKVTEKGKYVELRCDPISGHTALYWYRQSLGQGPEFLIYFQGTGAADDSGLPNDRFFAVRPEGSVSTLKIQRTERGDSAVYLCASSLTQQGTDTQYFGPGTRLTVL.

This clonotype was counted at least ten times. CDR3 in amino acids: CASSVTSSYETQYF. In DNA form, the CDR3 reads TGTGCCAGCAGCGTCACTAGCAGCTATGAGACCCAGTACTTC. The chain combines TRBV7-2 with TRBJ2-5; D may be TRBD2 (6 bases). Germline values: CDR1 SGHTA, CDR2 FQGNSA. The CDR3 has 14 amino acids. V was clipped by 5 bases and J by 5 bases, with 15 bases between them.

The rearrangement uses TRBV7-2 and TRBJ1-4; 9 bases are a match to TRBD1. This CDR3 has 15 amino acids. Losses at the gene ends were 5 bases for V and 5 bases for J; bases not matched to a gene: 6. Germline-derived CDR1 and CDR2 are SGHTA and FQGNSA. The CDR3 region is CASSQDRGRNEKLFF. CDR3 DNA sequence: TGTGCCAGCAGCCAGGACAGGGGCCGAAATGAAAAACTGTTTTTT.

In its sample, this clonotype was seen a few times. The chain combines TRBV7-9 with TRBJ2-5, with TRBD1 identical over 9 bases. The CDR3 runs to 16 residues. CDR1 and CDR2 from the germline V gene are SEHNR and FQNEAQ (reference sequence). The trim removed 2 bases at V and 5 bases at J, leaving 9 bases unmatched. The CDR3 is CASSLPTGGTGETQYF. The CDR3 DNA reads TGTGCCAGCAGCTTACCGACAGGGGGGACAGGGGAGACCCAGTACTTC.

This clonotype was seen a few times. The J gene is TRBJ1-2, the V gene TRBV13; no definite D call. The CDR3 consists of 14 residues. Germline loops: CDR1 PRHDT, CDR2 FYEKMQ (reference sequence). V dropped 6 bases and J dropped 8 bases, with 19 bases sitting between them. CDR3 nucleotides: TGTGCCAGCAGGCGTTCGCTCCGTAGAGAAGGCTACACCTTC. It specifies CASRRSLRREGYTF.

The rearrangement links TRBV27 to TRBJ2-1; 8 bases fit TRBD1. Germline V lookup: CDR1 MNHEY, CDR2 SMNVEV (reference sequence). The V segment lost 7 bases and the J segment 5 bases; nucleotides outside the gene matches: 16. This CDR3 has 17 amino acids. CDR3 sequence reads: CASKFGTGVGGNNEQFF. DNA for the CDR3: TGTGCCAGCAAATTCGGGACAGGCGTGGGTGGGAACAATGAGCAGTTCTTC.

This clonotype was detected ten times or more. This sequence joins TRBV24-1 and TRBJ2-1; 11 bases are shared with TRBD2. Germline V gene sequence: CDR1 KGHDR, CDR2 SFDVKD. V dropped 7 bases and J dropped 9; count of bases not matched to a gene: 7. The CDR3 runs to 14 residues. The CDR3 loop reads CATSGASGGFEQFF. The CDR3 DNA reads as TGTGCCACCAGCGGGGCTAGCGGGGGGTTTGAGCAGTTCTTC.

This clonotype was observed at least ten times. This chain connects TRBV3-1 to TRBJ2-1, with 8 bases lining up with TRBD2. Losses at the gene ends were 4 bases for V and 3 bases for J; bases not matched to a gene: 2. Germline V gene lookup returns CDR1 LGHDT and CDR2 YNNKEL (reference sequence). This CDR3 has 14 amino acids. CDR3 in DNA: TGTGCCAGCAGCCTAGCGGGGAACTACAATGAGCAGTTCTTC. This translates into CASSLAGNYNEQFF.

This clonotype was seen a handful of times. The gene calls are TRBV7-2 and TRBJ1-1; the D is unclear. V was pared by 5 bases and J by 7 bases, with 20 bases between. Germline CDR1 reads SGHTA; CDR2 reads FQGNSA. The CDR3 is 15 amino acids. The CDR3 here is CASSPQLTAGDEAFF. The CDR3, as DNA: TGTGCCAGCAGCCCTCAACTAACTGCGGGAGATGAAGCTTTCTTT.

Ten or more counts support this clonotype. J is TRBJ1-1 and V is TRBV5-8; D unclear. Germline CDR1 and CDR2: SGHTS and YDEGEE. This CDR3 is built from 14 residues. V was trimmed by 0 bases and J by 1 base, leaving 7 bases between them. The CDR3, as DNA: TGTGCCAGCAGCTTGGTACCCGAGAACACTGAAGCTTTCTTT. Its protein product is CASSLVPENTEAFF.